The T cell receptor beta chain under discussion was sequenced for a study of response to subunit inactivated influenza vaccine. Using its own MiXCR run on the RT-PCR reads, TCRdb lists one record per CDR3 protein. The sample shows roughly 700,000 distinct CDR3 sequences, approximately 14% of them seen only once. This clonotype was counted many times. CDR1 and CDR2 from the germline V gene are SGHTA and FQGNSA. Trimming stripped 0 bases from V and 7 bases from J, with 13 bases between. The CDR3 has 15 residues. This sequence joins TRBV7-2 and TRBJ1-5; no firm D call. This receptor was taken from a middle-aged man who received an inactivated influenza vaccine. Sequenced here: PBMCs from blood, sampled about 14 days before vaccination. The CDR3 sequence: CASSLARLGNQPQHF. The DNA of the CDR3 is TGTGCCAGCAGCTTAGCAAGGCTAGGGAACCAGCCCCAGCATTTT.